This T cell receptor beta chain was sequenced in a study of cytomegalovirus exposure and HLA in healthy donors. Background on the study: A previous analysis identified fewer than 130 million unique TCR beta sequences derived from some 170 million T cells.

Study observations and caveats: Later analysis found that TCR beta chains associated with HLA were more clonally expanded than other, equally common chains. It was likely that a cluster of highly shared sequence variants was a sequencing artifact.

60 Vbeta and 13 Jbeta primers were used in PCR. Assay: immunoSEQ multiplex PCR; the TCRdb copy retains only in-frame clones and omits some. The data show approximately 59,000 clones, 78% seen once. Germline V lookup: CDR1 SGHAT, CDR2 FQDESV (reference sequence). V lost 3 bases and J lost 3, with 8 bases in between. The CDR3 totals 13 residues. Concerning this clone: Antigen specificity is unknown.

The specimen sequenced was PBMCs. V usage is TRBV11-1 and J usage is TRBJ1-1; D gene ambiguous. This TCR was recovered from a girl aged 5 to 17 in good health and CMV-seropositive. The CDR3 DNA is TGTGCCAGCAGCTTGGGCGGGGACACTGAAGCTTTCTTT. Protein sequence: CASSLGGDTEAFF.